These 11 T cell receptor beta chains originate from one sample sequenced in a study of cytomegalovirus exposure and HLA in healthy donors. The PCR employed 60 Vbeta primers together with 13 Jbeta primers. Generated by immunoSEQ multiplex PCR, the TCRdb table keeps only in-frame clones and is missing some. This table holds 140,000 to 150,000 clones. Sequencing input: PBMCs. The receptors stem from a woman in her 50s in good health and CMV-seronegative.

The chain links TRBV7-2 to TRBJ2-1; 9 bases map to TRBD1. V shed 1 base, J shed 7 bases, and the junction held 11 bases outside the gene matches. CDR1 and CDR2 from the germline V gene are SGHTA and FQGNSA. The CDR3 runs to 17 residues. The CDR3 region has the DNA TGTGCCAGCAGCTTAGTTGGCACGGGACAGGGAGGGAATGAGCAGTTCTTC. This sequence encodes CASSLVGTGQGGNEQFF. Full variable domain (outside the CDR3, taken from reference TRBV7-2 and TRBJ2-1): GAGVSQSPSNKVTEKGKDVELRCDPISGHTALYWYRQSLGQGLEFLIYFQGNSAPDKSGLPSDRFSAERTGGSVSTLTIQRTQQEDSAVYLCASSLVGTGQGGNEQFFGPGTRLTVL.

V and J are TRBV5-8 and TRBJ1-5; D unclear. Between the trimmed V and J ends, which lost 0 bases and 11 bases, there was a span of 9 bases. The CDR3 sequence is 12 residues long. Germline loops: CDR1 SGHTS, CDR2 YDEGEE. The CDR3 coding sequence is TGTGCCAGCAGCTTGGGGCCAACCGCCCAGCATTTT. It codes for CASSLGPTAQHF.

This chain links TRBV28 with TRBJ2-3, with D perhaps matching TRBD1 (6 bases). The V gene's germline CDR1 is MDHEN and CDR2 SYDVKM. V lost 1 base, J lost 2 bases, and 13 bases lay in between. The CDR3 spans 16 residues. The CDR3 DNA reads TGTGCCAGCAGTTTATTGACAGGCAGCCACACAGATACGCAGTATTTT. It yields the protein CASSLLTGSHTDTQYF.

This sequence joins TRBV5-1 and TRBJ2-5; 7 nucleotides line up with TRBD2. The CDR3 spans 14 residues. With V trimmed by 0 bases and J by 4 bases, 3 bases remained unmatched. Germline V gene lookup returns CDR1 SGHRS and CDR2 YFSETQ. The CDR3 region is CASSLERGGETQYF. CDR3 coding DNA: TGCGCCAGCAGCTTGGAGCGGGGTGGAGAGACCCAGTACTTC.

The chain couples TRBV7-3 to TRBJ2-2, with 12 bases matching TRBD2. With V trimmed by 4 bases and J by 3 bases, 3 bases remained unmatched. Germline-derived CDR1 and CDR2 are SGHTA and FQGTGA. CDR3 length equals 16 residues. CDR3 region: CASSSSGGADTGELFF. Here the CDR3 DNA reads TGTGCCAGCAGCTCTAGCGGGGGGGCGGACACCGGGGAGCTGTTTTTT.

The chain has TRBV18 and TRBJ1-1, with TRBD1 matching over 8 bases. This CDR3 comprises 17 residues. V gave up 3 bases and J gave up 3 bases; unmatched junction bases: 12. Germline-derived CDR1 and CDR2 are KGHSH and LQKENI. The chain's CDR3 is CASSPRRYRGEDTEAFF. CDR3 nucleotides: TGTGCCAGCTCACCTCGCCGTTACAGGGGGGAAGACACTGAAGCTTTCTTT.

CDR3 sequence reads: CASSYSLGTSTDTQYF. DNA for the CDR3: TGTGCCAGCAGTTACTCCTTGGGCACTAGCACAGATACGCAGTATTTT. The chain carries TRBV6-5 and TRBJ2-3; D remains ambiguous. Trimming shortened V by 0 bases and J by 0 bases, and 10 bases separated the two germline ends. The germline V gene has CDR1 MNHEY and CDR2 SVGAGI. The CDR3 consists of 16 residues.

The rearrangement links TRBV28 to TRBJ2-1, with a tentative D call TRBD2 (6 bases). This CDR3 has 15 residues. Germline values: CDR1 MDHEN, CDR2 SYDVKM. V was trimmed by 5 bases and J by 8 bases, leaving 19 bases between them. CDR3 sequence reads: CASSTAGRDYYEQFF. The DNA for the CDR3 is TGTGCCAGCAGTACCGCCGGGCGGGATTATTATGAGCAGTTCTTC.

The chain recombines TRBV7-2 with TRBJ1-2; D not resolved. V lost 1 base, J lost 4 bases, and 7 bases lay in between. CDR1 and CDR2 from the germline V gene are SGHTA and FQGNSA. This CDR3 spans 13 amino acids. CDR3 loop: CASSLGTPYGYTF. The CDR3 DNA sequence: TGTGCCAGCAGCTTAGGAACACCCTATGGCTACACCTTC.

This chain links TRBV4-1 with TRBJ2-7; TRBD1 might be the D (5 bases). The CDR3 has 16 amino acids. Trimming stripped 1 base from V and 1 base from J, with 14 bases between. Germline-derived CDR1 and CDR2 are MGHRA and YSYEKL. The CDR3 region has the DNA TGCGCCAGCAGCCAAGCCCCGGACATTAGTTCCTACGAGCAGTACTTC. Translated: CASSQAPDISSYEQYF.

V and J are TRBV14 and TRBJ2-7; TRBD2 aligns across 7 bases. CDR1 is SGHDN, CDR2 FVKESK, per germline. With V trimmed by 9 bases and J by 7 bases, 12 bases remained unmatched. This CDR3 contains 13 residues. The chain's CDR3 is CARPGLLPLEQYF. CDR3 sequence (DNA): TGTGCCAGACCGGGACTACTACCTTTGGAGCAGTACTTC.